The 5 T cell receptor beta chains reported below all come from one sample, sequenced in a study of PD-1 blockade in classical Hodgkin lymphoma. Sequencing used immunoSEQ multiplex PCR; TCRdb keeps in-frame clones, though not all of them. Here the sample spans 20,000 to 25,000 clones, 90% to 95% being singletons. Time point specified: newly diagnosed, previously untreated cHL patient sample. Magnetic negative selection was used to purify CD4+ T cells from thawed PBMCs. Specimen: CD4+ T cells from blood. Receptors originate from a human donor with classical Hodgkin lymphoma.

V and J are TRBV7-2 and TRBJ2-3; D remains ambiguous. With 2 bases removed from V and 4 bases from J, the gap between germline ends came to 13 bases. Germline CDR1 SGHTA, CDR2 FQGNSA. This CDR3 is built from 15 residues. CDR3 sequence (DNA): TGTGCCAGCAGCTTAAATCGCAGGCTGGCAGATACGCAGTATTTT. Protein: CASSLNRRLADTQYF. The whole variable domain, filled in from reference TRBV7-2 and TRBJ2-3, reads GAGVSQSPSNKVTEKGKDVELRCDPISGHTALYWYRQSLGQGLEFLIYFQGNSAPDKSGLPSDRFSAERTGGSVSTLTIQRTQQEDSAVYLCASSLNRRLADTQYFGPGTRLTVL.

The J gene is TRBJ1-2, the V gene TRBV10-3; D remains unclear. Trimming took 8 bases from V and 7 from J, leaving 14 bases between them. Per germline, CDR1 ENHRY and CDR2 SYGVKD. This CDR3 is built from 12 residues. The chain's CDR3 is CAIDDGLGGYTF. The CDR3 nucleotides read TGTGCCATCGATGATGGGTTGGGTGGCTACACCTTC.

The chain has TRBV5-4 and TRBJ2-1, with D perhaps matching TRBD2 (6 bases). V gave up 2 bases and J gave up 6 bases, with 15 bases separating them. This CDR3 contains 15 residues. Germline V lookup: CDR1 SGHNT, CDR2 YYREEE (reference sequence). CDR3 in DNA: TGTGCCAGCAGCTTTGGGGTAGCGGAGTCCAATGAGCAGTTCTTC. This sequence encodes CASSFGVAESNEQFF.

This chain uses TRBV6-1 with TRBJ2-1; 10 bases agree with TRBD2. Germline-derived CDR1 and CDR2 are MNHNS and SASEGT. V trimming: 1 base; J trimming: 10 bases; junction bases outside the gene matches: 7. The CDR3 totals 15 residues. For the CDR3, the DNA is TGTGCCAGCAGTGAAGGGCTAGCGGGAGTCAGGGAGCAGTTCTTC. The encoded protein is CASSEGLAGVREQFF.

V usage is TRBV6-1 and J usage is TRBJ2-3, with D unclear. V lost 3 bases and J 6 bases, leaving 16 bases between the germline ends. This CDR3 region has 15 residues. Germline V gives CDR1 MNHNS, CDR2 SASEGT. The CDR3 bases are TGTGCCAGCAGTGATAGGGCCCGGAATGTGGATACGCAGTATTTT. Translating it yields CASSDRARNVDTQYF.